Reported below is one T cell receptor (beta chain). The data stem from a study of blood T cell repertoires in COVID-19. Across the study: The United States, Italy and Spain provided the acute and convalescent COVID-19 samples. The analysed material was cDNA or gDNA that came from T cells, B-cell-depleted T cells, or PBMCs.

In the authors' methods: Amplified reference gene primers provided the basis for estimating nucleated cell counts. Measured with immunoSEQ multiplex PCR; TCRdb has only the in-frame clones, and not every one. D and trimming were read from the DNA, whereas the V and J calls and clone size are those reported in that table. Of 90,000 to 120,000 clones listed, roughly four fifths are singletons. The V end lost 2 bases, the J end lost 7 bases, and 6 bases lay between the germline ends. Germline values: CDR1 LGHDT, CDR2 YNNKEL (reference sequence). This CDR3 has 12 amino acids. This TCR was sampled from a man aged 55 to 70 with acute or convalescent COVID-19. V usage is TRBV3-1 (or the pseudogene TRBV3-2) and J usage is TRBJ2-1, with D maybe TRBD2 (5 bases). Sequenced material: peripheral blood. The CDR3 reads CASSQRGNEQFF. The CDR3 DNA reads TGTGCCAGCAGCCAAAGAGGGAATGAGCAGTTCTTC.